Each of the 24 T cell receptor beta chains below was sequenced from the same sample in a study of CXCR3-negative and CXCR3-positive naive CD8 T cells. General study points: TRB CDR3s were more hydrophobic in CXCR3-positive than in CXCR3-negative naive cells.

Antigens for these TCRs are unknown. The TRB cDNA libraries were prepared by 5' RACE with UMI labels. TCRdb reprocessed the 5' RACE reads and reports one entry per CDR3 protein, with no DNA. The record lists 7,500 to 8,500 distinct CDR3 sequences, of which the ten most abundant hold roughly 2%. The sequencing input was naive CXCR3+ CD8+ T cells from blood. Subset indicated: CD45RO-CCR7+CD27+CD95- naive CD8+ T cells expressing CXCR3 (TNR3+). Every receptor here comes from a human donor in good health. Some clones in this sample may be carry-over from other donors' samples.

This clonotype ranks as medium-sized in terms of frequency. The chain employs TRBV11-2 and TRBJ1-2. This CDR3 is 14 amino acids long. CDR1 is SGHAT and CDR2 is FQNNGV in the germline V gene. CDR3 sequence: CASSPIGGIYGYTF.

This CDR3 is CASSQVITYEQYF. The chain links TRBV23-1 to TRBJ2-7. TRBV23-1 is treated as an ORF (open reading frame) with a function not yet certain. The CDR3 has 13 amino acids.

The gene calls are TRBV19 and TRBJ1-5. Germline CDR1 reads LNHDA; CDR2 reads SQIVND (reference sequence). This CDR3 comprises 15 residues. CDR3 residues: CASSMAVYSNQPQHF.

The chain is built from TRBV7-9 and TRBJ1-2; the TRBD1 assignment by TCRdb is unverifiable without DNA. The germline CDR1 and CDR2 sequences are SEHNR and FQNEAQ (reference sequence). The CDR3 is made up of 15 amino acids. CDR3: CASSSLIGTGNGYTF.

The genes are TRBV18 and TRBJ2-1. This CDR3 has 15 residues. Germline values: CDR1 KGHSH, CDR2 LQKENI. The CDR3 is CASSPRGRTYNEQFF.

Here the CDR3 reads CSVEALDTYEQYF. V gene TRBV29-1 combines with J gene TRBJ2-7. The CDR3 spans 13 residues. CDR1 SQVTM and CDR2 ANQGSEA come from the germline V gene.

V is TRBV12-3 or TRBV12-4 and J is TRBJ2-1; TCRdb reports TRBD1, a call that lacks DNA to check it against. The CDR3 extends over 15 amino acids. This chain's CDR3 is CASSSLSLLGNEQFF.

The V call is TRBV27, the J call TRBJ1-1. Germline CDR1 and CDR2: MNHEY and SMNVEV (reference sequence). This CDR3 has 13 residues. CDR3 sequence reads: CASSLASLTEAFF.

The J gene is TRBJ1-1, the V gene TRBV15. The CDR3 sequence is 14 residues long. The germline V gene has CDR1 LNHNV and CDR2 YYDKDF (reference sequence). CDR3 loop: CATSRAWGEPEAFF.

This clonotype is identified as medium-sized from frequency. The chain carries TRBV29-1 and TRBJ2-3; the D gene TCRdb calls, TRBD2, cannot be checked with no DNA. The CDR3 totals 16 residues. Germline V gene sequence: CDR1 SQVTM, CDR2 ANQGSEA. CDR3 amino acids: CSAGEDSGRYTDTQYF.

This clonotype registers medium-sized by frequency. The CDR3 protein is CSVELAGGGETQYF. The gene calls are TRBV29-1 and TRBJ2-5; TCRdb designates TRBD2, a call that cannot be tested without DNA. This CDR3 spans 14 amino acids. The germline CDR1 and CDR2 sequences are SQVTM and ANQGSEA.

This clonotype shows up as medium-sized by frequency. This sequence joins TRBV27 and TRBJ2-5; absent DNA, TCRdb's TRBD1 call cannot be checked. CDR1 is MNHEY, CDR2 SMNVEV, per germline (reference sequence). This CDR3 region has 15 residues. The CDR3 loop reads CASRKQGVGLETQYF.

The CDR3 protein is CSVEASLAGPQETQYF. The gene calls are TRBV29-1 and TRBJ2-5; TCRdb selects TRBD2, and the lack of DNA leaves this call unchecked. The CDR3 is 16 residues long. Germline CDR1 and CDR2: SQVTM and ANQGSEA.

The V and J genes are TRBV5-1 and TRBJ2-6; TCRdb designates TRBD1, a call that cannot be tested without DNA. The CDR3 is 18 amino acids. Germline V gene data show CDR1 as SGHRS and CDR2 as YFSETQ. The CDR3 loop is CASSPEGTLISGANVLTF. Supplemented by reference TRBV5-1 and TRBJ2-6, the full variable domain reads KAGVTQTPRYLIKTRGQQVTLSCSPISGHRSVSWYQQTPGQGLQFLFEYFSETQRNKGNFPGRFSGRQFSNSRSEMNVSTLELGDSALYLCASSPEGTLISGANVLTFGAGSRLTVL.

The CDR3 is CASSLPPFPSSGTAYNEQFF. V and J are TRBV7-9 and TRBJ2-1; TCRdb outputs TRBD2, but without DNA this stays unchecked. The CDR3 runs to 20 residues. CDR1 is SEHNR and CDR2 is FQNEAQ in the germline V gene (reference sequence).

The chain links TRBV21-1 to TRBJ2-7; no DNA is available, so the TRBD2 call from TCRdb remains unchecked. TRBV21-1 is a listed pseudogene. The CDR3 is made up of 17 amino acids. The CDR3 region is CASSKASRNYEPYEQYF.

This clonotype registers medium-sized (0.01 to 0.1%) by frequency. The V call is TRBV9, the J call TRBJ2-7; the TCRdb call, TRBD2, lacks DNA for checking. The CDR3 is made up of 14 amino acids. CDR1 is SGDLS, CDR2 YYNGEE, per germline. CDR3 loop: CASSVGTSGYEQYF.

This clonotype is deemed medium-sized (0.01 to 0.1%) by its frequency. The chain links TRBV28 to TRBJ2-4; TCRdb picks TRBD1, but there is no DNA to check that call. CDR3 length equals 18 residues. Germline V gives CDR1 MDHEN, CDR2 SYDVKM. The CDR3 loop reads CASSLVMGSIGQENIQYF.

Judged by frequency, this clonotype is medium-sized. V and J are TRBV9 and TRBJ1-2; TCRdb's D gene call, TRBD1, goes unchecked for lack of DNA. This CDR3 is 14 amino acids long. CDR1 is SGDLS, CDR2 YYNGEE, per germline. CDR3 region: CASSVADRDYGYTF.

This clonotype shows up as medium-sized (0.01 to 0.1%) by frequency. V is TRBV12-3 or TRBV12-4 and J is TRBJ1-1. This CDR3 comprises 13 residues. CDR3 protein: CASSLSGSTEAFF.

Frequency places this clonotype as medium-sized. The chain's CDR3 is CASSLSPYNEQFF. The chain carries TRBV28 and TRBJ2-1; checking the TCRdb D call of TRBD1 is not possible without DNA. CDR1 is MDHEN, CDR2 SYDVKM, per germline. There are 13 residues in the CDR3. Full variable domain (remainder filled in from reference TRBV28 and TRBJ2-1): DVKVTQSSRYLVKRTGEKVFLECVQDMDHENMFWYRQDPGLGLRLIYFSYDVKMKEKGDIPEGYSVSREKKERFSLILESASTNQTSMYLCASSLSPYNEQFFGPGTRLTVL.

The chain combines TRBV28 with TRBJ1-2. CDR1 is MDHEN, CDR2 SYDVKM, per germline. The CDR3 covers 11 residues. CDR3 in amino acids: CASSYTYGYTF.

The V call is TRBV3-1, the J call TRBJ2-1; TCRdb indicates TRBD2, and absent DNA this call remains unverified. Germline V gene lookup returns CDR1 LGHDT and CDR2 YNNKEL (reference sequence). The CDR3 runs 15 residues. The CDR3: CASSPPGLADNEQFF.

The chain recombines TRBV20-1 with TRBJ2-5; TCRdb lists TRBD1, though no DNA is available to test this call. From germline, CDR1 is DFQATT and CDR2 SNEGSKA (reference sequence). The CDR3 is 13 residues long. CDR3 region: CSARDRVDETQYF.